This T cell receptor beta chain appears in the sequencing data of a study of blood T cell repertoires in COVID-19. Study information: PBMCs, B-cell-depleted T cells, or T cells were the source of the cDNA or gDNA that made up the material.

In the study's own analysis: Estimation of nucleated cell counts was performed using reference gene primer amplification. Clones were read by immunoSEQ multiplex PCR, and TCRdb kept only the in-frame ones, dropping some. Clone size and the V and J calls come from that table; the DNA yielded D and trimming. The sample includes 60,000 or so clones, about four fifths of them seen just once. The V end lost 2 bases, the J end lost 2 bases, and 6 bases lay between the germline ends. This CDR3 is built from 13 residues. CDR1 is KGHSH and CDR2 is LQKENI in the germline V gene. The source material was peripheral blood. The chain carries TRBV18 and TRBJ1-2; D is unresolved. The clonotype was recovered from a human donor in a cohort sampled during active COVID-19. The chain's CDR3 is CASSPAGNYGYTF. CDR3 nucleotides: TGTGCCAGCTCACCAGCAGGCAACTATGGCTACACCTTC. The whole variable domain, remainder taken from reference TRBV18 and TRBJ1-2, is NAGVMQNPRHLVRRRGQEARLRCSPMKGHSHVYWYRQLPEEGLKFMVYLQKENIIDESGMPKERFSAEFPKEGPSILRIQQVVRGDSAAYFCASSPAGNYGYTFGSGTRLTVV.